The next 27 T cell receptor beta chains were all read from a single sample in a study of blood T cell repertoires in COVID-19 (dated by TCRdb to 2018 to 2021). Preparation of the library involved the immunoSEQ multiplex PCR assay. The table was pulled from immuneACCESS by TCRdb, which kept in-frame rearrangements only. Such tables lose some clones; where checked, under half of the loss comes from unresolved V genes, and the rest has no known cause. Here the sample has 150,000 to 200,000 clones; 75% to 85% occur a single time. Around 6% of the sample is in the top ten clones. Sample: peripheral blood. The receptors come from a woman aged 35 to 49 with COVID-19, enrolled during active disease.

The V gene is TRBV7-9, the J gene TRBJ2-7; TRBD2 matches 16 bases. CDR3 size: 17 residues. Germline CDR1 and CDR2: SEHNR and FQNEAQ (reference sequence). Trimming at V came to 5 bases and at J to 7 bases, leaving 11 bases not matched to a gene. The CDR3 sequence is CASSLGTSGGAGGEQYF. The DNA for the CDR3 is TGTGCCAGCAGCCTAGGGACTAGCGGGGGGGCCGGAGGAGAGCAGTACTTC.

The chain links TRBV5-1 to TRBJ2-1, with TRBD2 matching over 9 bases. The ends lost 0 bases at V and 6 bases at J; junction bases unmatched: 4. Germline V gene lookup returns CDR1 SGHRS and CDR2 YFSETQ. This CDR3 is 15 amino acids long. The DNA for the CDR3 is TGCGCCAGCAGCTTGGGACTAGCGGAAGCCAATGAGCAGTTCTTC. It translates to CASSLGLAEANEQFF.

As regards this clone: The sample carries other DNA sequences with the same CDR3. This sequence joins TRBV11-2 and TRBJ1-3, with D possibly matching TRBD1 (5 bases). V was clipped by 4 bases and J by 3 bases, with 13 bases between them. Germline V lookup: CDR1 SGHAT, CDR2 FQNNGV. The CDR3 covers 15 residues. CDR3 residues: CASSSSGYSGNTIYF. For the CDR3, the DNA is TGTGCCAGCAGCTCCTCAGGGTACAGTGGAAACACCATATATTTT.

The genes are TRBV20-1 and TRBJ2-7, with D hard to call. CDR3 length: 11 amino acids. Germline CDR1 and CDR2: DFQATT and SNEGSKA (reference sequence). The V gene lost 3 bases and the J gene lost 3 bases, with 6 bases spanning the gap. DNA for the CDR3: TGCAGTGCTAGCATTAGCTACGAGCAGTACTTC. Its translation is CSASISYEQYF.

This clone has just a few counts. Other DNA sequences in the sample encode the same CDR3. This sequence joins TRBV7-9 and TRBJ1-1, with 7 bases aligning to TRBD1. CDR3 length: 14 amino acids. Germline values: CDR1 SEHNR, CDR2 FQNEAQ (reference sequence). J gave up 0 bases and V 6 bases, and 4 bases lay outside the gene matches. The CDR3 loop reads CASSPTGMNTEAFF. DNA for the CDR3: TGTGCCAGCAGTCCGACAGGGATGAACACTGAAGCTTTCTTT.

The rearrangement links TRBV5-1 to TRBJ2-5; 7 bases agree with TRBD2. The CDR3 length is 15 residues. In germline, CDR1 is SGHRS, CDR2 YFSETQ. Trimming took 2 bases from V and 5 from J; bases not matched to a gene: 9. The CDR3 here is CASSFKRDWEETQYF. The CDR3 coding sequence is TGCGCCAGCAGCTTCAAGCGGGATTGGGAGGAGACCCAGTACTTC.

This chain links TRBV18 with TRBJ1-2, with 9 nucleotides matching TRBD1. CDR1 and CDR2 (germline): KGHSH, LQKENI. The CDR3 is 15 amino acids. The V segment lost 2 bases and the J segment 5 bases; nucleotides outside the gene matches: 6. The CDR3 DNA sequence: TGTGCCAGCTCACCAGTACAAGGACAGGGGTATGGCTACACCTTC. Its translation: CASSPVQGQGYGYTF.

The rearrangement joins TRBV4-1 to TRBJ2-7; a possible D gene is TRBD1 (6 bases). CDR1 and CDR2 (germline): MGHRA, YSYEKL. The CDR3 consists of 13 residues. With 4 bases removed from V and 2 bases from J, the gap between germline ends came to 9 bases. CDR3 region: CASSLGTTYEQYF. CDR3 nucleotides: TGCGCCAGCAGCCTAGGGACAACCTACGAGCAGTACTTC.

The genes are TRBV2 and TRBJ1-5; maybe TRBD1 (6 bases). Germline values: CDR1 SNHLY, CDR2 FYNNEI. Deletions cut 3 bases from V and 4 bases from J, with 7 bases between. The CDR3 is 13 amino acids. Written as DNA, the CDR3 is TGTGCCAGCAGTGATACAGGGAATCAGCCCCAGCATTTT. Its protein is CASSDTGNQPQHF.

This sequence joins TRBV6-6 and TRBJ1-3; TRBD1 might be the D (6 bases). CDR3 size: 15 residues. Per germline, CDR1 MNHNY and CDR2 SVGAGI (reference sequence). The V end lost 2 bases, the J end lost 4 bases, and 12 bases lay between the germline ends. The CDR3 spells CASSYMDRMGNTIYF. CDR3 nucleotide sequence: TGTGCCAGCAGTTACATGGACAGAATGGGAAACACCATATATTTT.

The chain is built from TRBV27 and TRBJ2-2; unclear D gene. This CDR3 is 16 amino acids long. V was shortened by 5 bases and J by 1 base, with 14 bases between the two germline ends. The V gene's germline CDR1 is MNHEY and CDR2 SMNVEV (reference sequence). CDR3 in amino acids: CASSTPQAENTGELFF. In DNA, the CDR3 is TGTGCCAGCAGTACCCCCCAGGCAGAGAACACCGGGGAGCTGTTTTTT.

The V gene is TRBV27, the J gene TRBJ2-7; TRBD1 matches 8 bases. After removal of 3 bases from V and 1 base from J, the junction contained 2 bases not matched to a gene. Germline V lookup: CDR1 MNHEY, CDR2 SMNVEV (reference sequence). The CDR3 has 14 residues. Here the CDR3 DNA reads TGTGCCAGCAGTTTCACAGGGGGTTCCTACGAGCAGTACTTC. Translating it yields CASSFTGGSYEQYF.

This clone was counted a single time. The chain has TRBV5-1 and TRBJ2-7; 13 bases agree with TRBD2. The length of the CDR3 is 20 residues. The germline V gene encodes CDR1 SGHRS and CDR2 YFSETQ. Trimming cost V 2 bases and J 0 bases; bases outside gene matches: 14. DNA of the CDR3: TGCGCCAGCAGCTTCAGGACTAGCGGGAGTATTCTCCAAAGCTCCTACGAGCAGTACTTC. Protein sequence: CASSFRTSGSILQSSYEQYF.

This clone was observed a handful of times. The rearrangement joins TRBV27 to TRBJ2-7, with 10 bases aligning to TRBD2. V lost 5 bases to trimming and J lost 5 bases; unmatched junction nucleotides: 12. CDR1 and CDR2 from the germline V gene are MNHEY and SMNVEV (reference sequence). This CDR3 contains 16 residues. The CDR3 loop is CASSPRLSGGYDEQYF. In DNA form, the CDR3 reads TGTGCCAGCAGTCCCCGCCTTAGCGGGGGGTACGACGAGCAGTACTTC.

The chain uses TRBV7-7 and TRBJ2-1; tentatively, D is TRBD2 (6 bases). The CDR3 has 16 amino acids. V lost 5 bases and J 3 bases, leaving 17 bases between the germline ends. Germline values: CDR1 SSHAT, CDR2 FNYEAQ (reference sequence). As DNA, the CDR3 is TGTGCCAGCAGCCTCGATTCGGGAGCCGTCTACAATGAGCAGTTCTTC. It translates to CASSLDSGAVYNEQFF.

The chain is built from TRBV4-2 and TRBJ2-2; D unresolved. V dropped 0 bases and J dropped 4 bases, with 21 bases sitting between them. The germline CDR1 and CDR2 sequences are LGHNA and YNFKEQ. The CDR3 covers 19 residues. In DNA form, the CDR3 reads TGTGCCAGCAGCCAAGATCAAGGTATAGCTAGATTTTCCACCGGGGAGCTGTTTTTT. Translating gives CASSQDQGIARFSTGELFF.

The rearrangement joins TRBV30 to TRBJ1-6; unclear D gene. The CDR3 is 13 residues long. The V end was cut by 0 bases, the J end by 10 bases, with 10 bases between. Germline values: CDR1 GTSNPN, CDR2 SVGIG (reference sequence). CDR3 amino acids: CAWSVRAGSPLHF. The CDR3 coding sequence is TGTGCCTGGAGTGTACGGGCGGGGTCACCCCTCCACTTT.

This chain connects TRBV5-1 to TRBJ2-7, with 9 nucleotides matching TRBD1. This CDR3 has 13 amino acids. Per germline, CDR1 SGHRS and CDR2 YFSETQ. V dropped 5 bases and J dropped 1; count of bases not matched to a gene: 1. CDR3: CASRGTGSYEQYF. The CDR3 DNA reads TGCGCCAGCAGGGGGACAGGGTCCTACGAGCAGTACTTC.

This clone has a handful of counts. The chain employs TRBV4-3 and TRBJ2-2; a possible D gene is TRBD1 (6 bases). The V end was cut by 2 bases, the J end by 6 bases, with 10 bases between. The V gene's germline CDR1 is LGHNA and CDR2 YSLEER. The CDR3 spans 14 residues. The CDR3 is CASSQITGPGELFF. The CDR3 region has the DNA TGCGCCAGCAGCCAAATAACAGGGCCCGGGGAGCTGTTTTTT.

The genes are TRBV2 and TRBJ2-1; the match to TRBD1 covers 9 bases. Germline loops: CDR1 SNHLY, CDR2 FYNNEI. V dropped 3 bases and J dropped 3; count of bases not matched to a gene: 6. CDR3 size: 16 residues. CDR3 region: CASSDQDRGDYNEQFF. DNA for the CDR3: TGTGCCAGCAGTGACCAGGACAGGGGAGACTACAATGAGCAGTTCTTC. The variable domain in full, completed from reference TRBV2 and TRBJ2-1, reads EPEVTQTPSHQVTQMGQEVILRCVPISNHLYFYWYRQILGQKVEFLVSFYNNEISEKSEIFDDQFSVERPDGSNFTLKIRSTKLEDSAMYFCASSDQDRGDYNEQFFGPGTRLTVL.

J is TRBJ1-5 and V is TRBV19; weak D call: TRBD1 (6 bases). V lost 3 bases, J lost 4 bases, and 22 bases lay in between. The CDR3 sequence is 18 residues long. Germline CDR1 and CDR2: LNHDA and SQIVND (reference sequence). The CDR3 sequence is CASSIALRDIRGNQPQHF. The CDR3, as DNA: TGTGCCAGTAGTATTGCACTCCGGGACATAAGAGGGAATCAGCCCCAGCATTTT.

The chain joins TRBV30 to TRBJ2-6; a weak D match, TRBD1 (6 bases). Germline assignment: CDR1 GTSNPN and CDR2 SVGIG (reference sequence). V dropped 0 bases and J dropped 4 bases, with 19 bases sitting between them. The CDR3 runs to 18 residues. The CDR3 reads CAWSVVGQGIEGANVLTF. The CDR3 coding sequence is TGTGCCTGGAGTGTGGTAGGGCAGGGGATAGAAGGGGCCAACGTCCTGACTTTC.

This chain uses TRBV6-1 with TRBJ1-5; no clear D gene. Per the germline V gene, CDR1 is MNHNS and CDR2 is SASEGT. The CDR3 contains 13 residues. The V end was cut by 2 bases, the J end by 1 base, with 3 bases between. The DNA for the CDR3 is TGTGCCAGCAGTGAACAGAGCAATCAGCCCCAGCATTTT. As protein: CASSEQSNQPQHF.

This chain connects TRBV7-7 to TRBJ2-1; 9 bases match TRBD1. Trimming took 0 bases from V and 7 from J; bases not matched to a gene: 4. The CDR3 is 15 residues long. Germline CDR1 SSHAT, CDR2 FNYEAQ (reference sequence). CDR3 nucleotide sequence: TGTGCCAGCAGCTTAGCGCTACAGGGGGCGAATGAGCAGTTCTTC. Amino acid sequence: CASSLALQGANEQFF.

V and J are TRBV7-2 and TRBJ1-1; maybe TRBD1 (5 bases). Germline CDR1 reads SGHTA; CDR2 reads FQGNSA. The ends were cut back, 1 base at V and 0 bases at J, with 6 bases in the middle. This CDR3 has 14 residues. The CDR3 is CASSLGQMNTEAFF. The CDR3 region has the DNA TGTGCCAGCAGCTTAGGACAGATGAACACTGAAGCTTTCTTT.

For the CDR3, the DNA is TGTGCCAGCAGCGGCCGGGTACTGAGCTCTGGGGCCAACGTCCTGACTTTC. This codes for CASSGRVLSSGANVLTF. The V gene is TRBV7-2, the J gene TRBJ2-6; D is uncertain. The CDR3 runs to 17 residues. In germline, CDR1 is SGHTA, CDR2 FQGNSA. Between the trimmed V and J ends, which lost 5 bases and 0 bases, there was a span of 14 bases.

This CDR3 is CASSLDRGYTF. The CDR3 DNA follows: TGCGCCAGCAGCTTGGACAGGGGGTACACCTTC. V and J are TRBV5-1 and TRBJ1-2, with 8 bases that match TRBD1. V lost 0 bases, J lost 11 bases, and 0 bases stayed unmatched. CDR3 length equals 11 residues. Germline V gene lookup returns CDR1 SGHRS and CDR2 YFSETQ.